This record covers a single T cell receptor beta chain. Data came from immunoSEQ multiplex PCR; TCRdb stores just in-frame clones and leaves some out. The table has about 180,000 clones, roughly 94% seen once; the top ten hold 1.3% to 1.5%. These data originate in a study of control samples from healthy donors and cancer patients. The ends were cut back, 6 bases at V and 1 base at J, with 16 bases in the middle. The CDR3 contains 15 residues. Germline V gives CDR1 SGDLS, CDR2 YYNGEE. The sequencing input was blood. This receptor was taken from a woman aged 18-30 years in good health. V usage is TRBV9 and J usage is TRBJ1-1; D may be TRBD1 (5 bases). The CDR3 DNA reads as TGTGCCAGCACCCCAGGGCGGGGGAGGAACACTGAAGCTTTCTTT. It encodes CASTPGRGRNTEAFF.